The source of this T cell receptor beta chain is a study of response to subunit inactivated influenza vaccine (dated by TCRdb to 2017 to 2018). About the investigation overall: Deep quantitative profiling of the T cell receptor repertoire was used in the study to follow responses to a trivalent subunit inactivated influenza vaccine. Points the paper makes about the study in general: According to the authors, only a limited number of new T cells may be recruited by each seasonal influenza vaccination.

Libraries were constructed by RT-PCR. TCRdb names Illumina HiSeq 2500 as the instrument used. TCRdb cleaned the public reads at Q25 with fastp, built clones with MiXCR and kept in-frame beta chains. Identical CDR3 protein sequences are pooled into one entry, listed with their most common genes and DNA. In this sample the table shows around 520,000 distinct CDR3 sequences, roughly 23% of which occur a single time. The ten largest clones represent under 2.5% of the sample. With respect to this clonotype: Its antigen is not yet known. One base away there is no much larger clone; base qualities are not given.

V drops 2 bases and J drops 0 bases, leaving 5 bases in between. The cysteine opens and the phenylalanine closes a CDR3 of 15 amino acids. Here the CDR3 DNA is all that survives: 45 bases in frame from base 1. The germline V gene encodes CDR1 MGHDK and CDR2 SYGVNS. This receptor was obtained from a man in his forties or fifties who received an inactivated influenza vaccine. Donor details come from another sample of the same person, matched by shared clones. In this chain, TRBV25-1 is recombined with TRBJ2-6, with the D gene call left open. This specimen was CD4+ T cells sorted from PBMCs, taken about 5 days after vaccination. CDR3 sequence: CASSERYSGANVLTF. The DNA sequence is as follows: TGTGCCAGCAGTGAACGGTACTCTGGGGCCAACGTCCTGACTTTC.